This T cell receptor beta chain was recorded in a study of human thymus T cells. Findings and limits, study-wide: V and J genes seemed to be used with bias in thymic and blood repertoires. Thymic repertoires from unrelated individuals overlapped highly, related research reported.

The thymus was resected at corrective cardiac surgery. Donors were healthy Finnish infants having corrective surgery for congenital heart defects. As concerns this clone: Antigen specificity is unknown.

The data were produced by immunoSEQ multiplex PCR, yet TCRdb's version contains in-frame clones alone and is incomplete. The profile shows tens of thousands of clones, just over 95% of them singletons. This CDR3 region has 14 residues. V shed 9 bases and J 4 bases; nucleotides not matched to a gene: 8. The germline CDR1 and CDR2 sequences are MNHNS and SASEGT. Material for sequencing was thymus tissue. The chain is built from TRBV6-1 and TRBJ2-2; the match to TRBD1 covers 7 bases. This TCR was sampled from a boy under three years old with a congenital heart defect but otherwise immunologically healthy. The CDR3: CASYDREGTGELFF. CDR3 nucleotide sequence: TGTGCCAGTTATGACAGGGAAGGCACCGGGGAGCTGTTTTTT.